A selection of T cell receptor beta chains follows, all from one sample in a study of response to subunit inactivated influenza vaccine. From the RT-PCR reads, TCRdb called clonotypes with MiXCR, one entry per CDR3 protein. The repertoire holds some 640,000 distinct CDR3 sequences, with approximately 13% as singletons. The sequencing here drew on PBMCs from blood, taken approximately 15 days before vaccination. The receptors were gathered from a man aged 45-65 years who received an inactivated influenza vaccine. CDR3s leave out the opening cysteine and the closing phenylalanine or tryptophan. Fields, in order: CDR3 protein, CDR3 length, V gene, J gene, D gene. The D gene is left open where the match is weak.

ASSTGTLTPETQY	13	TRBV5-1	TRBJ2-5	.
ASSSSDSYGYT	11	TRBV5-1	TRBJ1-2	.
ASSGHRGLDAYEQY	14	TRBV12-3/TRBV12-4	TRBJ2-7	.
ASSYPTGGYGYT	12	TRBV6-5	TRBJ1-2	TRBD1
SARASANYGYT	11	TRBV20-1	TRBJ1-2	.
ASSYSGPPTGANVLT	15	TRBV6-5	TRBJ2-6	.
ASNPPGAHLEQY	12	TRBV28	TRBJ2-7	.
SASFRDRYNEQF	12	TRBV29-1	TRBJ2-1	TRBD1
ASSYLGEGLTGELF	14	TRBV2	TRBJ2-2	TRBD2
SASGTSVPPFSYNEQF	16	TRBV29-1	TRBJ2-1	TRBD2
ASSYQSGANVLT	12	TRBV19	TRBJ2-6	.
ASSQDGYRGRGDRTEAF	17	TRBV4-3	TRBJ1-1	TRBD1
ASRSGQGPTNEQF	13	TRBV28	TRBJ2-1	TRBD1
ASTDRESQPQH	11	TRBV12-3/TRBV12-4	TRBJ1-5	TRBD1
ASTQSVGEAF	10	TRBV2	TRBJ1-1	.
ASSLRGTGDTEAF	13	TRBV9	TRBJ1-1	TRBD1
ASSLRQGGNTGELF	14	TRBV5-1	TRBJ2-2	TRBD1
ASSESYFRGQNTGELF	16	TRBV25-1	TRBJ2-2	.
SVGQFSYEQY	10	TRBV20-1	TRBJ2-7	TRBD1
ASSLTSATAYNEQF	14	TRBV5-1	TRBJ2-1	.
AWIRDSWNTEAF	12	TRBV30	TRBJ1-1	TRBD1
ASSLALNRATGELF	14	TRBV12-3/TRBV12-4	TRBJ2-2	.
ASSLEVGTGANTQY	14	TRBV12-3/TRBV12-4	TRBJ2-3	TRBD1
ASHNRAGVYYGYT	13	TRBV7-2	TRBJ1-2	.
ASSQVSGGITDTQY	14	TRBV4-2	TRBJ2-3	TRBD2
AISRDRPETQY	11	TRBV10-3	TRBJ2-5	TRBD1
AISARTSGGADTQY	14	TRBV10-3	TRBJ2-3	TRBD2